Sequencing of this TCR beta chain was carried out in a study of T cells after yellow fever vaccination. About the research overall: The SMART-Seq v4 Ultra Low Input method served to prepare the low-cell-number fractions. Study-wide results and limits: The secondary response peaked faster, at day 5 versus 15, but was weaker. Within FACS-sorted repertoires, abundant clonotypes contaminating from the bulk population could be present.

Synthesis of TCR cDNA relied on 5'RACE template switching, which attached a universal primer site and UMIs. TCRdb re-called the 5' RACE reads with MiXCR, one entry per CDR3 protein. This sample has 150,000 to 200,000 distinct CDR3 sequences, with 5.5% to 7.5% found just once. In its sample, this clonotype was seen a few times. The antigen remains undetermined. Per germline, CDR1 LNHDA and CDR2 SQIVND (reference sequence). This CDR3 contains 13 residues. Trimming stripped 4 bases from V and 7 bases from J, with 11 bases between. The TCR comes from a man in his late teens or twenties who received the YFV17D yellow fever vaccine. The input for sequencing was CD4+ T cells sorted from PBMCs, taken on the day of the first yellow fever vaccination. This chain uses TRBV19 with TRBJ2-1; D may be TRBD2 (5 bases). The CDR3 DNA reads as TGTGCCAGTAGTAGAAAGGGAGAGAATGAGCAGTTCTTC. This sequence encodes CASSRKGENEQFF.